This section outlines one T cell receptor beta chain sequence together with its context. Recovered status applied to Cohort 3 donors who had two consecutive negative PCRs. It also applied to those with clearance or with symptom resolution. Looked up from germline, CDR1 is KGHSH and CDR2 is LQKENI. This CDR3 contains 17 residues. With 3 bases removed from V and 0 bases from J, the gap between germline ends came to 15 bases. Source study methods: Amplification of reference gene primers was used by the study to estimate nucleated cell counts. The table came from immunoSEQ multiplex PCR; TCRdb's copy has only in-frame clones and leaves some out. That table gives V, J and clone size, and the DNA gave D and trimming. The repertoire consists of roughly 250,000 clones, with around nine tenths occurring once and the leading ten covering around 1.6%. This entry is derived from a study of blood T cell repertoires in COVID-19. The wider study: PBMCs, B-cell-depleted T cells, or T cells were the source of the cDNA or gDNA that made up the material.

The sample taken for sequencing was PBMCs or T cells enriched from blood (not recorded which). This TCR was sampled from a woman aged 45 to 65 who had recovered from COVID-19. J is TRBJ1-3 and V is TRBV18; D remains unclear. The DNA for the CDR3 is TGTGCCAGCTCACCTCCCACTTTGGGCTTCTCTGGAAACACCATATATTTT. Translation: CASSPPTLGFSGNTIYF.